The rows below give T cell receptor beta chains drawn from one sample of a study of T cell repertoires in cytomegalovirus infection. TCRdb used MiXCR to reprocess the reads, holding one entry per CDR3 protein. The sample contains fewer than 250,000 distinct CDR3 sequences, about 12% of which appear only once. Sequencing was carried out using PBMCs. These TCRs come from a human donor in good health (CMV status not recorded). Some clones in this sample may be carry-over from other donors' samples. Each CDR3 is given with its conserved first and last residue. D genes are given only for firm matches. Not every row has a clone size; where given, it reads once, few, many or a size class.

. TRBJ2-7 14 TRBV12-3/TRBV12-4 . TGTGCCAGCAGTACCCCGGGCCTCTCCTACGAGCAGTACTTC CASSTPGLSYEQYF
. TRBJ2-3 14 TRBV6-4 few TGTGCCAGCAGTGACTGGGGCAGCACAGATACGCAGTATTTT CASSDWGSTDTQYF
TRBD1 TRBJ1-6 15 TRBV7-2 many TGTGCCAGCAGCTTAGCGGCAGGGGGAAATTCACCCCTCCACTTT CASSLAAGGNSPLHF
. TRBJ2-5 14 TRBV7-2 many TGTGCCAGCAGCTTAGAGGTTATAGCGGAGACCCAGTACTTC CASSLEVIAETQYF
. TRBJ1-2 15 TRBV15 few TGTGCCACCAGCAGAGACAGGGCGATTGACTATGGCTACACCTTC CATSRDRAIDYGYTF
TRBD1 TRBJ2-5 16 TRBV25-1 many TGTGCCAGCAGTGGGGGTGGACAGGCCTACCAAGAGACCCAGTACTTC CASSGGGQAYQETQYF
. TRBJ2-7 14 TRBV7-9 . TGTGCCAGCAGCTTATTAGGATCCTCCTACGAGCAGTACTTC CASSLLGSSYEQYF
. TRBJ1-1 16 TRBV28 many TGTGCCAGCAGTTTAGGGGGACACAACTTAGACACTGAAGCTTTCTTT CASSLGGHNLDTEAFF
TRBD2 TRBJ2-2 15 TRBV20-1 . TGCAGTGCTTTAAGCGGGATCTCGAACACCGGGGAGCTGTTTTTT CSALSGISNTGELFF
TRBD2 TRBJ2-1 18 TRBV5-5 . TGTGCCAGCAGCTCGACTAGCGGGAGGCTGAGCTCCTACAATGAGCAGTTCTTC CASSSTSGRLSSYNEQFF
TRBD2 TRBJ2-3 15 TRBV7-2 many TGTGCCAGCAGCTTGGGCGGGGGGGGAATAGATACGCAGTATTTT CASSLGGGGIDTQYF
. TRBJ1-1 15 TRBV27 many TGTGCCAGCAGTTTCACCAAGTCAGCTAACACTGAAGCTTTCTTT CASSFTKSANTEAFF
. TRBJ1-2 15 TRBV2 . TGTGCCAGCAGTCGGAACAACCCGGTCGTTGGTGGCTACACCTTC CASSRNNPVVGGYTF
. TRBJ1-1 11 TRBV28 . TGTGCCAGCAAGCGGGTGGCTGAAGCTTTCTTT CASKRVAEAFF
. TRBJ1-5 14 TRBV14 few TGTGCCAGCAGCCGAACAGGACGCAATCAGCCCCAGCATTTT CASSRTGRNQPQHF
. TRBJ2-3 13 TRBV7-2 many TGTGCCAGCAGCTTAGGCCGTCAGTCCTCGCAGTATTTT CASSLGRQSSQYF
TRBD1 TRBJ1-2 13 TRBV7-2 many TGTGCCAGCAGCTTAACGGAGGGGGCTGGCTACACCTTC CASSLTEGAGYTF
TRBD2 TRBJ2-1 15 TRBV5-4 . TGTGCCAGCAGCTGGGGAGCGGCGGGAGATGATGAGCAGTTCTTC CASSWGAAGDDEQFF
. TRBJ2-5 18 TRBV6-2/TRBV6-3 many TGTGCCAGCAGTTACTCGAACCCTCCTAATGGGAGACGAGAGACCCAGTACTTC CASSYSNPPNGRRETQYF
. TRBJ2-1 18 TRBV6-2/TRBV6-3 many TGTGCCAGCAGTTACGATCAGGACCGATCACTCTCCTACAATGAGCAGTTCTTC CASSYDQDRSLSYNEQFF
. TRBJ2-5 11 TRBV20-1 . TGCAGTGCTAGAGGGGGGGAGACCCAGTACTTC CSARGGETQYF
TRBD1 TRBJ1-1 15 TRBV6-6 many TGTGCCAGCAGTTACAAAGACAGGGGGATTTCTGAAGCTTTCTTT CASSYKDRGISEAFF
TRBD1 TRBJ2-3 13 TRBV29-1 few TGCAGCGCGACAGGGGGGAGCACAGATACGCAGTATTTT CSATGGSTDTQYF
TRBD1 TRBJ1-2 13 TRBV20-1 many TGCAGTGCCCGTTCTGACAGGGGGGATGGCTACACCTTC CSARSDRGDGYTF
TRBD1 TRBJ2-7 14 TRBV6-1 many TGTGCCAGCAGTCGACAGGGACAGTCGACCGAGCAGTACTTC CASSRQGQSTEQYF
TRBD1 TRBJ1-2 13 TRBV20-1 . TGCAGTGCTAGCCAGGCAGGGGGCAATGGCTACACCTTC CSASQAGGNGYTF
TRBD1 TRBJ1-1 12 TRBV7-3 many TGTGCCAGCAGCCCCCTGACAGGGGAAGCTTTCTTT CASSPLTGEAFF
. TRBJ1-2 15 TRBV7-2 many TGTGCCAGCAGCTTACCCTCGGGGGGGGGCTATGGCTACACCTTC CASSLPSGGGYGYTF
TRBD2 TRBJ2-1 14 TRBV19 many TGTGCCAGTAGTGCCGTCCCTAGCGGGAATGGGCAGTTCTTC CASSAVPSGNGQFF
. TRBJ1-5 12 TRBV25-1 few TGTGCCAGCAACCGACCGGGTCAGCCCCAGCATTTT CASNRPGQPQHF
. TRBJ2-3 16 TRBV7-3 . TGTGCCAGCAGCTTAAGCGGCGACGGAAGCACAGATACGCAGTATTTT CASSLSGDGSTDTQYF
. TRBJ2-4 14 TRBV5-8 few TGTGCCAGCAGCCCGACCCCAGGGGAATCGGTTCAGTACTTC CASSPTPGESVQYF
. TRBJ2-7 14 TRBV11-3 few TGTGCCAGCAGCCAGATGAGGAGCACCTACGAGCAGTACTTC CASSQMRSTYEQYF
TRBD2 TRBJ2-1 15 TRBV7-9 many TGTGCCAGCAGCTTACTAGCGGGGGGCACGTATGAGCAGTTCTTC CASSLLAGGTYEQFF
. TRBJ1-1 13 TRBV27 many TGTGCCAGCAGTTCCGTCCTGGACACTGAAGCTTTCTTT CASSSVLDTEAFF
. TRBJ2-5 14 TRBV7-8 few TGTGCCAGCAGCTTAATGGTGCCCCCAGAGACCCAGTACTTC CASSLMVPPETQYF
. TRBJ1-2 15 TRBV7-2 many TGTGCCAGCAGCTTAGGGCAGGCCCTACGCTATGGCTACACCTTC CASSLGQALRYGYTF
TRBD1 TRBJ2-3 13 TRBV29-1 . TGCAGCGTCACGGGACAGGAGGGAGATACGCAGTATTTT CSVTGQEGDTQYF
TRBD1 TRBJ2-7 14 TRBV20-1 few TGCAGTGCTAGGGACAGGTCGGAGCCCTACGAGCAGTACTTC CSARDRSEPYEQYF
. TRBJ1-5 14 TRBV7-2 many TGTGCCAGCAGCGACCTGGGGAGCCCCACGGCCCAGCATTTT CASSDLGSPTAQHF
. TRBJ2-3 16 TRBV5-6 . TGTGCCAGCAGCTGGGGGGTAGAGACCGACACAGATACGCAGTATTTT CASSWGVETDTDTQYF
TRBD1 TRBJ2-7 15 TRBV3-1 once TGTGCCAGCAGCCTAAGCCGGCAGGGGGCCATCGAGCAGTACTTC CASSLSRQGAIEQYF
TRBD2 TRBJ2-5 15 TRBV10-3 . TGTGCCATCAGTGAGATAGCGGGAACCCAAGAGACCCAGTACTTC CAISEIAGTQETQYF
. TRBJ2-1 12 TRBV5-1 few TGCGCCAGCAGTCAGGGTAGGGATGAGCAGTTCTTC CASSQGRDEQFF
TRBD1 TRBJ1-2 14 TRBV5-1 . TGCGCCAGCAGCCCGACAGGGCGGAACTATGGCTACACCTTC CASSPTGRNYGYTF
. TRBJ2-4 13 TRBV24-1 many TGTGCCACCAGTGACTCCGCGCCCAACATTCAGTACTTC CATSDSAPNIQYF
. TRBJ1-6 15 TRBV11-3 many TGTGCCAGCAGCCCGCGGACAGATATTAATTCACCCCTCCACTTT CASSPRTDINSPLHF
. TRBJ2-7 11 TRBV5-1 many TGTGCCAGCAGTTACTCGTACGAGCAGTACTTC CASSYSYEQYF
TRBD1 TRBJ2-7 16 TRBV18 many TGTGCCAGCTCAACAACTTCCGGGACAGGGGCCTACGAGCAGTACTTC CASSTTSGTGAYEQYF
TRBD2 TRBJ2-2 15 TRBV7-2 many TGTGCCAGCAGAACAGCGGGGACGAACACCGGGGAGCTGTTTTTT CASRTAGTNTGELFF
TRBD1 TRBJ2-3 14 TRBV29-1 few TGCAGCGTTGGGGGGGGACAGGGAACAGATACGCAGTATTTT CSVGGGQGTDTQYF
. TRBJ1-1 13 TRBV7-8 many TGTGCCAGCAGTAAGGGGAGGAACACTGAAGCTTTCTTT CASSKGRNTEAFF
. TRBJ2-1 16 TRBV28 many TGTGCCAGCAGTTTGGGGTCGGAGAGCTCCTACAATGAGCAGTTCTTC CASSLGSESSYNEQFF
. TRBJ2-7 14 TRBV2 few TGTGCCAGCAACTACTTCAGGGATTCCTACGAGCAGTACTTC CASNYFRDSYEQYF